Presented here are 26 T cell receptor beta chains from one specimen sequenced in a study of T-cell reconstitution after alpha-beta-depleted transplantation in children. The TCRbeta library was prepared with unique molecular identifiers. Each CDR3 protein gets one entry after TCRdb re-called the PCR reads with MiXCR. Among more than 400,000 distinct CDR3 sequences listed, around 46% were seen once. The sequencing here drew on PBMCs, taken before TCRalphabeta/CD19-depleted stem cell transplant. These receptors were obtained from a girl aged 2-10 years with aplastic anemia, due to receive a stem cell transplant.

This clonotype was seen many times. The rearrangement joins TRBV12-3 or TRBV12-4 to TRBJ1-5, with D maybe TRBD1 (6 bases). Trimming cost V 6 bases and J 4 bases, with 10 bases left between them. This CDR3 region has 13 residues. CDR3 sequence reads: CASRATGNQPQHF. The CDR3 DNA follows: TGTGCCAGCAGGGCAACAGGGAATCAGCCCCAGCATTTT.

V usage is TRBV4-1 and J usage is TRBJ2-1; D is uncertain. Germline CDR1 and CDR2: MGHRA and YSYEKL. There are 16 residues in the CDR3. V lost 5 bases and J lost 8, with 22 bases in between. CDR3 loop: CASSNGPLSIIDEQFF. CDR3 nucleotides: TGCGCCAGCAGCAACGGTCCTCTCTCTATAATCGATGAGCAGTTCTTC.

This clonotype showed up just once. V and J are TRBV12-3 or TRBV12-4 and TRBJ2-1; 11 bases are a match to TRBD2. CDR3 length: 15 amino acids. V shed 8 bases and J 7 bases; nucleotides not matched to a gene: 10. The chain's CDR3 is CASVLAGGGLNEQFF. CDR3 DNA sequence: TGTGCCAGCGTCTTAGCGGGAGGGGGATTAAATGAGCAGTTCTTC.

The chain is built from TRBV11-1 and TRBJ1-1; D call uncertain. Germline CDR1 reads SGHAT; CDR2 reads FQDESV (reference sequence). V was cut by 5 bases and J by 5 bases, with 12 bases left in between. The CDR3 runs 13 residues. This CDR3 reads CASSRDTATEAFF. The CDR3 nucleotides are TGTGCCAGCAGCCGTGACACCGCGACTGAAGCTTTCTTT.

The V call is TRBV20-1, the J call TRBJ2-1; 7 positions agree with TRBD1. Trimming took 6 bases from V and 7 from J; bases not matched to a gene: 6. Germline V gene lookup returns CDR1 DFQATT and CDR2 SNEGSKA (reference sequence). The CDR3 runs 12 residues. CDR3 residues: CSAQTGKNEQFF. The DNA of the CDR3 is TGCAGTGCCCAGACAGGGAAAAATGAGCAGTTCTTC.

V gene TRBV29-1 combines with J gene TRBJ2-1; 9 bases match TRBD1. J was trimmed by 8 bases and V by 6 bases; bases with no gene match: 11. Per germline, CDR1 SQVTM and CDR2 ANQGSEA. The CDR3 is 14 residues long. DNA for the CDR3: TGCAGCGTCCCTCCAGGGGACAGGGTCTATGAGCAGTTCTTC. This translates into CSVPPGDRVYEQFF.

This clonotype was found a few times. V is TRBV20-1 and J is TRBJ2-1; 11 nucleotides agree with TRBD2. After removal of 0 bases from V and 5 bases from J, the junction contained 12 bases not matched to a gene. The germline V gene encodes CDR1 DFQATT and CDR2 SNEGSKA (reference sequence). The CDR3 contains 18 residues. DNA for the CDR3: TGCAGTGCTAGAGATTCCCCTAGGCCTAGCGGGAGGAACAATGAGCAGTTCTTC. Its protein is CSARDSPRPSGRNNEQFF.

The chain joins TRBV6-1 to TRBJ2-1; TRBD2 aligns across 7 bases. The CDR3 sequence is 15 residues long. The V gene's germline CDR1 is MNHNS and CDR2 SASEGT. Germline trimming cut 8 bases from V and 6 bases from J; bases unmatched to any gene: 13. CDR3 region: CASPDDSPGGNEQFF. The CDR3 DNA sequence: TGTGCCAGCCCGGACGATTCCCCGGGGGGCAATGAGCAGTTCTTC.

CDR3 region: CAHLGRIPGETQYF. CDR3 in DNA: TGTGCCCATCTCGGACGGATCCCCGGAGAGACCCAGTACTTC. The genes are TRBV30 and TRBJ2-5, with D unresolved. The V end was cut by 8 bases, the J end by 4 bases, with 20 bases between. The length of the CDR3 is 14 residues. The germline gives CDR1 GTSNPN, CDR2 SVGIG (reference sequence). Full variable domain (remainder filled in from reference TRBV30 and TRBJ2-5): SQTIHQWPATLVQPVGSPLSLECTVEGTSNPNLYWYRQAAGRGLQLLFYSVGIGQISSEVPQNLSASRPQDRQFILSSKKLLLSDSGFYLCAHLGRIPGETQYFGPGTRLLVL.

V and J are TRBV27 and TRBJ2-7, with TRBD1 matching over 7 bases. The CDR3 is made up of 15 amino acids. Germline V gene sequence: CDR1 MNHEY, CDR2 SMNVEV (reference sequence). The trim removed 4 bases at V and 3 bases at J, leaving 9 bases unmatched. CDR3 sequence reads: CASSSRQGPDYEQYF. The CDR3 DNA reads TGTGCCAGCAGTTCCCGACAGGGACCCGACTACGAGCAGTACTTC.

CDR3 amino acids: CASSLVSPDTQYF. In DNA, the CDR3 is TGCGCCAGCAGCTTGGTTTCGCCTGATACGCAGTATTTT. The V gene is TRBV5-1, the J gene TRBJ2-3; D gene unclear. Trimming cost V 0 bases and J 6 bases, with 8 bases left between them. This CDR3 has 13 residues. CDR1 and CDR2 from the germline V gene are SGHRS and YFSETQ.

The table lists this clonotype with many counts. The junction departs from the called germline gene at one end, perhaps through a read error. The V gene is TRBV12-3 or TRBV12-4, the J gene TRBJ2-1; no firm D call. The CDR3 is 16 residues long. The CDR3 nucleotides read TGTGCCAGCAATTTACAGAGTCCCACGTTCATCGCGGAGCAGTTCTTC. Its translation is CASNLQSPTFIAEQFF.

This clonotype was seen only a few times. This rearrangement joins TRBV7-2 to TRBJ2-6, with D uncertain. Germline lookup yields CDR1 SGHTA and CDR2 FQGNSA. The V end was cut by 1 base, the J end by 3 bases, with 10 bases between. This CDR3 comprises 16 residues. The CDR3 bases are TGTGCCAGCAGCTTAGGGGGATTAGGTGGGGCCAACGTCCTGACTTTC. Amino acids: CASSLGGLGGANVLTF.

V and J are TRBV7-2 and TRBJ2-7, with D unclear. V lost 3 bases, J lost 6 bases, and 15 bases lay in between. The CDR3 has 14 residues. Germline CDR1 is SGHTA and CDR2 is FQGNSA. CDR3 in DNA: TGTGCCAGCAGCTTCTTTGACTCCCTGGGCGAGCAGTACTTC. Encoded protein: CASSFFDSLGEQYF. The whole variable domain, filled in from reference TRBV7-2 and TRBJ2-7, reads GAGVSQSPSNKVTEKGKDVELRCDPISGHTALYWYRQSLGQGLEFLIYFQGNSAPDKSGLPSDRFSAERTGGSVSTLTIQRTQQEDSAVYLCASSFFDSLGEQYFGPGTRLTVT.

Ten or more counts support this clonotype. CDR3 residues: CASSTSTGGETQYF. DNA of the CDR3: TGTGCCAGCAGTACCTCGACAGGGGGAGAGACCCAGTACTTC. The rearrangement links TRBV6-5 to TRBJ2-5; 9 bases line up with TRBD1. The V gene's germline CDR1 is MNHEY and CDR2 SVGAGI. The CDR3 has 14 amino acids. With V trimmed by 5 bases and J by 4 bases, 5 bases remained unmatched.

This chain joins TRBV5-1 and TRBJ1-1, with D perhaps matching TRBD1 (6 bases). Germline CDR1 SGHRS, CDR2 YFSETQ. Trimming left V 4 bases short and J 8 bases short, with 12 bases between. The CDR3 has 12 amino acids. CDR3 loop: CASSQIQGEAFF. CDR3 DNA sequence: TGCGCCAGCAGCCAAATCCAGGGGGAAGCTTTCTTT.

There are a few counts of this clonotype. The rearrangement joins TRBV12-3 or TRBV12-4 to TRBJ1-2; maybe TRBD1 (5 bases). The CDR3 covers 13 residues. With 6 bases removed from V and 5 bases from J, the gap between germline ends came to 13 bases. As DNA, the CDR3 is TGTGCCAGCAGGATAGACAGTCCATATGGCTACACCTTC. It yields the protein CASRIDSPYGYTF.

The gene calls are TRBV7-9 and TRBJ1-1; D gene uncertain. Trimming cost V 1 base and J 6 bases, with 9 bases left between them. The CDR3 is made up of 13 amino acids. CDR1 is SEHNR, CDR2 FQNEAQ, per germline (reference sequence). In DNA form, the CDR3 reads TGTGCCAGCAGCTTAGAGGCCATCGCTGAAGCTTTCTTT. It is translated as CASSLEAIAEAFF.

V gene TRBV4-1 combines with J gene TRBJ2-3; D unclear. The length of the CDR3 is 15 residues. V lost 2 bases and J lost 2, with 11 bases in between. Germline CDR1 is MGHRA and CDR2 is YSYEKL. The CDR3 protein is CASSQLVGPTDTQYF. CDR3 in DNA: TGCGCCAGCAGCCAACTAGTTGGTCCCACAGATACGCAGTATTTT.

This clonotype appeared a few times. V and J are TRBV7-2 and TRBJ2-3, with unresolved D. Germline V gives CDR1 SGHTA, CDR2 FQGNSA. The CDR3 length is 13 residues. Trimming took 6 bases from V and 4 from J, leaving 11 bases between them. CDR3 sequence reads: CASSQRSPDTQYF. As DNA, the CDR3 is TGTGCCAGCAGTCAACGGAGCCCAGATACGCAGTATTTT.

The table lists this clonotype with many counts. The chain combines TRBV4-1 with TRBJ2-2; no clear D. The CDR3 runs 16 residues. Germline assignment: CDR1 MGHRA and CDR2 YSYEKL. The V and J ends lost 3 bases and 2 bases respectively, with 13 bases between them. CDR3 DNA sequence: TGCGCCAGCAGCCACCGCAAAACACCCAACACCGGGGAGCTGTTTTTT. Its translation is CASSHRKTPNTGELFF.

The CDR3 DNA sequence: TGCAGTGCTAGAAAACGCGGACAGTATCAAGAGACCCAGTACTTC. Protein: CSARKRGQYQETQYF. V gene TRBV20-1 combines with J gene TRBJ2-5; weak D call: TRBD1 (6 bases). Trimming shortened V by 2 bases and J by 2 bases, and 15 bases separated the two germline ends. Germline values: CDR1 DFQATT, CDR2 SNEGSKA (reference sequence). This CDR3 region has 15 residues.

The chain combines TRBV20-1 with TRBJ2-2, with no clear D. The V gene's germline CDR1 is DFQATT and CDR2 SNEGSKA (reference sequence). V was shortened by 3 bases and J by 0 bases, with 2 bases between the two germline ends. The CDR3 is 12 residues long. CDR3 nucleotides: TGCAGTGCTAGTACGAACACCGGGGAGCTGTTTTTT. Translation gives CSASTNTGELFF.

Many counts were recorded for this clonotype. The chain combines TRBV11-1 with TRBJ1-2; TRBD1 is a possible D gene (5 bases). The CDR3 spans 18 residues. The germline V gene encodes CDR1 SGHAT and CDR2 FQDESV (reference sequence). Trimming cost V 1 base and J 2 bases, with 20 bases left between them. The CDR3 loop reads CASSLGVFGQGRNYGYTF. CDR3 coding DNA: TGTGCCAGCAGCTTAGGAGTATTCGGGCAGGGCCGAAACTATGGCTACACCTTC.

The V gene is TRBV28, the J gene TRBJ2-1, with a weak D call TRBD2 (5 bases). Germline V gene sequence: CDR1 MDHEN, CDR2 SYDVKM. The V gene lost 3 bases and the J gene lost 8 bases, with 14 bases spanning the gap. CDR3 length equals 14 residues. The CDR3 here is CASSFIGIWDEQFF. As DNA, the CDR3 is TGTGCCAGCAGTTTCATCGGGATTTGGGATGAGCAGTTCTTC.

This clonotype has only a few counts. The chain has TRBV5-1 and TRBJ2-1, with a tentative D call TRBD2 (5 bases). V lost 4 bases and J 8 bases, leaving 13 bases between the germline ends. From germline, CDR1 is SGHRS and CDR2 YFSETQ. This CDR3 has 13 amino acids. The CDR3 region has the DNA TGCGCCAGCAGCCTGGAGGTAGAGGATGAGCAGTTCTTC. Translated: CASSLEVEDEQFF.